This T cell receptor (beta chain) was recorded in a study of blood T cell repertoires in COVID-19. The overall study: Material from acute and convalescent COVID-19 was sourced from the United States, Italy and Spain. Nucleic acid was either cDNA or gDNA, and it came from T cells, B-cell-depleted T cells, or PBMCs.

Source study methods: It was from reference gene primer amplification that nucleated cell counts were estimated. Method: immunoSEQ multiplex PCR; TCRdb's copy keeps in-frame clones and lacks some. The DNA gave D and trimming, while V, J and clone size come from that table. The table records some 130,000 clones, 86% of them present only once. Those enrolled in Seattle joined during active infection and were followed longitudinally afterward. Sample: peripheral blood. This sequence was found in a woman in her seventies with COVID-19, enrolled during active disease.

CDR3 nucleotide sequence: TGTGCCAGCTCACCCCAGGGGGGTGTCAATCAGCCCCAGCATTTT. Amino acids: CASSPQGGVNQPQHF. V is TRBV18 and J is TRBJ1-5, with 7 bases that match TRBD1. CDR1 is KGHSH, CDR2 LQKENI, per germline. The CDR3 is 15 amino acids. Unmatched junction bases numbered 5, after V lost 3 bases and J lost 3 bases.